This T cell receptor (beta chain) was captured in a study of T cells in localized non-small cell lung cancer. The study's findings and limits: Patients showing higher blood T cell density tended to see longer overall survival. Sequencing, confined to only one tumor region, leaves heterogeneity possible. When the top 100 tumor clones were examined, a median about 60 of them also appeared in the adjacent lung, which was paired and uninvolved.

V lost 1 base, J lost 4 bases, and 7 bases stayed unmatched. The CDR3 consists of 17 residues. Germline-derived CDR1 and CDR2 are MNHEY and SMNVEV (reference sequence). Sequencing was performed with immunoSEQ multiplex PCR; in TCRdb, only in-frame clones are kept and a portion is missing. The sample has 58,000 or so clones; roughly 90% are singletons. As to this clone: Antigen unknown.

The sample consisted of peripheral blood, taken before any cancer treatment. The sequence derives from a woman aged 40-69 years with stage I lung adenocarcinoma. This sequence joins TRBV27 and TRBJ2-5; TRBD1 matches 12 bases. The CDR3 DNA sequence: TGTGCCAGCAGTTTATTGCCCGGGACAGGGGGCGCAGAGACCCAGTACTTC. Its translation is CASSLLPGTGGAETQYF.